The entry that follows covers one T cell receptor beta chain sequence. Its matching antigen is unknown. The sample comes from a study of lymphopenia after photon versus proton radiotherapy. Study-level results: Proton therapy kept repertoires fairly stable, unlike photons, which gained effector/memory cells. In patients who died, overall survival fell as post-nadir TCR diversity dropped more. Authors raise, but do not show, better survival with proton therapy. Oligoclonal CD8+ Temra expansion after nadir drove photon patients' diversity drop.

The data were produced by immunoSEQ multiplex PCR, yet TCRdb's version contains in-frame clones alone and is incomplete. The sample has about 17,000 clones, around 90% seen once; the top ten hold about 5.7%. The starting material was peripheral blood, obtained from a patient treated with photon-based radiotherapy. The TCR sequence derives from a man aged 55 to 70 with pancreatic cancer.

CDR3: CASNKMGVAGANVLTF. DNA for the CDR3: TGTGCCAGCAACAAAATGGGTGTCGCTGGGGCCAACGTCCTGACTTTC. The genes are TRBV2 and TRBJ2-6; D ambiguous. V lost 7 bases and J lost 2, with 15 bases in between. Germline V gene sequence: CDR1 SNHLY, CDR2 FYNNEI. This CDR3 is built from 16 residues. Looking up the rest from reference TRBV2 and TRBJ2-6 gives the full variable domain: EPEVTQTPSHQVTQMGQEVILRCVPISNHLYFYWYRQILGQKVEFLVSFYNNEISEKSEIFDDQFSVERPDGSNFTLKIRSTKLEDSAMYFCASNKMGVAGANVLTFGAGSRLTVL.